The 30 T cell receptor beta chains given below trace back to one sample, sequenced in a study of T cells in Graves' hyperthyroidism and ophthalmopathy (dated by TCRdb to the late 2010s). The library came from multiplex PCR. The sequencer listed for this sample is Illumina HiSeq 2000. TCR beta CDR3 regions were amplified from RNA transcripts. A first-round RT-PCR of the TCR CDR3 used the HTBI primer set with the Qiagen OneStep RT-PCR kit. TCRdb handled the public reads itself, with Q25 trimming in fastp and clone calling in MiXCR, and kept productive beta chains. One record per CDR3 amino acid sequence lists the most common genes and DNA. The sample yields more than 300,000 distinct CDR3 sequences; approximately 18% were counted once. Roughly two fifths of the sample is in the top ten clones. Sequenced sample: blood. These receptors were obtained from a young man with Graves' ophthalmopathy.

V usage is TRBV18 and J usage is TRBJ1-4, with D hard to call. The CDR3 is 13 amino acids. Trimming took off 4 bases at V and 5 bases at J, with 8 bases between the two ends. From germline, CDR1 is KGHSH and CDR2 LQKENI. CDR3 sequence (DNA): TGTGCCAGCTCACTCGCCGAGAATGAAAAACTGTTTTTT. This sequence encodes CASSLAENEKLFF.

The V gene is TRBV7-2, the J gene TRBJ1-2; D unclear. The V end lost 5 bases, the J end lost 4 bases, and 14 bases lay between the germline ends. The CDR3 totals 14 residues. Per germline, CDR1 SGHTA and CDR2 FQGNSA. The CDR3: CASSLGVRGYGYTF. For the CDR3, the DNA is TGTGCCAGCAGCCTCGGGGTACGGGGCTATGGCTACACCTTC.

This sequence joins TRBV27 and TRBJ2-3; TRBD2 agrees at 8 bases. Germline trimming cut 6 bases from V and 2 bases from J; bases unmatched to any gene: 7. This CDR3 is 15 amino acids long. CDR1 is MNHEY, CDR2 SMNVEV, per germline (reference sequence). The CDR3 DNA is TGTGCCAGCAGACGAATAGCGGGGTACACAGATACGCAGTATTTT. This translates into CASRRIAGYTDTQYF.

Here the CDR3 DNA reads TGTGCCAGCAGTTCCCCTGGACAGCCAGGGGAGCTGTTTTTT. The encoded protein is CASSSPGQPGELFF. The rearrangement joins TRBV12-3 or TRBV12-4 to TRBJ2-2; TRBD1 might be the D (6 bases). This CDR3 comprises 14 residues. V lost 4 bases and J 8 bases, leaving 14 bases between the germline ends.

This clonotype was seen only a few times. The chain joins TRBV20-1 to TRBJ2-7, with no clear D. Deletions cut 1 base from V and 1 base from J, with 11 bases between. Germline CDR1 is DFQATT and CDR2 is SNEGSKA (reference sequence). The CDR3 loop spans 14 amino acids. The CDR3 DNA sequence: TGCAGTGCTAGAGGGGAAACGGGTTCCTACGAGCAGTACTTC. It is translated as CSARGETGSYEQYF.

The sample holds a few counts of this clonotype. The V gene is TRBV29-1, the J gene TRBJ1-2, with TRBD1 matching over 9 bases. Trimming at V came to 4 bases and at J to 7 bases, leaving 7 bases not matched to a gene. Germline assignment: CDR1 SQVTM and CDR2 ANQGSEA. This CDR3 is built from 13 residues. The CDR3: CSVGDRASSGYTF. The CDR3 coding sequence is TGCAGCGTTGGGGACAGGGCTTCAAGTGGCTACACCTTC. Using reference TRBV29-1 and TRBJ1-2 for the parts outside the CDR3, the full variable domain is SAVISQKPSRDICQRGTSLTIQCQVDSQVTMMFWYRQQPGQSLTLIATANQGSEATYESGFVIDKFPISRPNLTFSTLTVSNMSPEDSSIYLCSVGDRASSGYTFGSGTRLTVV.

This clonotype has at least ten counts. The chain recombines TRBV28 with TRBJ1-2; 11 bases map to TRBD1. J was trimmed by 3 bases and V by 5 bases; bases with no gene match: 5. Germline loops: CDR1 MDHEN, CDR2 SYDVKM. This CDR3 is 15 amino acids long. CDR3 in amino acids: CASSLAGQGDYGYTF. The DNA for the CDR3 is TGTGCCAGCAGTCTAGCGGGACAGGGGGACTATGGCTACACCTTC.

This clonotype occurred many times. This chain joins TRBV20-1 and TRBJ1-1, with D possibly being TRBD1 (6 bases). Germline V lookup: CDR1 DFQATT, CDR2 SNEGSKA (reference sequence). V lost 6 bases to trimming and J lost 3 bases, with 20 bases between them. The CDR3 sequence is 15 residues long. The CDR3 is CSARTVQSGDTEAFF. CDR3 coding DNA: TGCAGTGCAAGGACAGTCCAAAGCGGCGACACTGAAGCTTTCTTT.

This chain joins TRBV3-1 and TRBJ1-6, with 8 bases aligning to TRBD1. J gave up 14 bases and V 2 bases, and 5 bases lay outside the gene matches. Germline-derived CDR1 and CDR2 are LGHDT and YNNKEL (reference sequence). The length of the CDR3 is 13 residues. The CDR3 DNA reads TGTGCCAGCAGCCAACCCCCACAGGGGGCCCTCCACTTT. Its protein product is CASSQPPQGALHF.

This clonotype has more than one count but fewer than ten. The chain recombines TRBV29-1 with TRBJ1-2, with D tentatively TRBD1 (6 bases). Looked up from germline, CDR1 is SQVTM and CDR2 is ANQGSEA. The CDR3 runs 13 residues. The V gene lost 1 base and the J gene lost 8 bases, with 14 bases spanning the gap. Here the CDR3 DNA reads TGCAGCGTTGAAGTTAGGCAGACAGGAGGCTACACCTTC. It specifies CSVEVRQTGGYTF.

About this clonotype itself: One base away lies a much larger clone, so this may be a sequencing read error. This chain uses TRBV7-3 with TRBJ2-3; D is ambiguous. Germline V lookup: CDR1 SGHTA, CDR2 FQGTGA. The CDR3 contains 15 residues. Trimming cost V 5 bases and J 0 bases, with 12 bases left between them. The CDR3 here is CASSINKKSTDTQYF. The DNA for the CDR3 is TGTGCCAGCAGCATTAACAAGAAGAGCACAGATACGCAGTATTTT.

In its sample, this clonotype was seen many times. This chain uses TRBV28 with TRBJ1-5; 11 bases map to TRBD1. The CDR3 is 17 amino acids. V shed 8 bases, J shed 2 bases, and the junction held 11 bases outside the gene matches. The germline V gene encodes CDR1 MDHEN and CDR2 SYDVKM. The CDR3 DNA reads TGTGCCAGCCGTGGGGACAGGGGGATTTTCGGCAATCAGCCCCAGCATTTT. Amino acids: CASRGDRGIFGNQPQHF.

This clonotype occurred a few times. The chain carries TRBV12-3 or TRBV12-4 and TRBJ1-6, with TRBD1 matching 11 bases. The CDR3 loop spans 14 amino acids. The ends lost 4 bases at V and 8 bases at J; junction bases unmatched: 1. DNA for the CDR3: TGTGCCAGCAGTTCGGGACAGGGGGATTCACCCCTCCACTTT. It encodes CASSSGQGDSPLHF.

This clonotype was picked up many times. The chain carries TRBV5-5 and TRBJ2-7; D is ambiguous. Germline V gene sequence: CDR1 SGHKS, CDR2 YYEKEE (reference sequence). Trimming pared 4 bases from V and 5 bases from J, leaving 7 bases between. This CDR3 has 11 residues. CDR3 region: CASSDFHEQYF. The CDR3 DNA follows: TGTGCCAGCAGCGACTTCCACGAGCAGTACTTC.

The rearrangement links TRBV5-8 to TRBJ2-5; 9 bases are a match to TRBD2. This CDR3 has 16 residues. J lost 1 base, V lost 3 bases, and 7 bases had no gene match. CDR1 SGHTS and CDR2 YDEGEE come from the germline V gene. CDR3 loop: CASSSASGALQETQYF. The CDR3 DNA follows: TGTGCCAGCAGCTCGGCTAGCGGGGCCCTCCAAGAGACCCAGTACTTC.

CDR3 in amino acids: CSVEEDGTGPYNEQFF. The CDR3 DNA reads TGCAGCGTTGAAGAGGACGGGACAGGCCCTTACAATGAGCAGTTCTTC. The chain is built from TRBV29-1 and TRBJ2-1; 8 bases are a match to TRBD1. The V segment lost 0 bases and the J segment 4 bases; nucleotides outside the gene matches: 8. The CDR3 totals 16 residues. In germline, CDR1 is SQVTM, CDR2 ANQGSEA.

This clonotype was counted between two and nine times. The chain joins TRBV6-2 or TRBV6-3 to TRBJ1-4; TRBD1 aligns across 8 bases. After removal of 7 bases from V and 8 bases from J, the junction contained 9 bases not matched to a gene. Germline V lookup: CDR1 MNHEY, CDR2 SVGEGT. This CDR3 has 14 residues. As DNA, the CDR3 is TGTGCCAGCAAGTTAGACAGGGGTAGAGAAAAACTGTTTTTT. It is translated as CASKLDRGREKLFF.

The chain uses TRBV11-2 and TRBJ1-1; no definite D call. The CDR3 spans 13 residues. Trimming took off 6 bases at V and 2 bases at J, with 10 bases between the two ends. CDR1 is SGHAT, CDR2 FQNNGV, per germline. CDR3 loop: CASSRGINTEAFF. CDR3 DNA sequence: TGTGCCAGCAGTCGAGGCATCAACACTGAAGCTTTCTTT.

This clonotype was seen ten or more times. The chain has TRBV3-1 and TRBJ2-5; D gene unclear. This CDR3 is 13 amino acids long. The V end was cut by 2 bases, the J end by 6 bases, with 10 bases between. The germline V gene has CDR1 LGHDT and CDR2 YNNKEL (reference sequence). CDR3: CASSQPGRKTQYF. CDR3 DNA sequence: TGTGCCAGCAGCCAACCGGGTAGGAAGACCCAGTACTTC.

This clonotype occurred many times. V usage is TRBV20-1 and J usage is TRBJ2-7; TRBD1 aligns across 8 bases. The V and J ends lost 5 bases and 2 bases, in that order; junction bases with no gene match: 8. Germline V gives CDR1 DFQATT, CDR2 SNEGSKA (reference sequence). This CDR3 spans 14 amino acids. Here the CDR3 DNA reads TGCAGTGCTGTCAGGGGGCTTCCCCCCTACGAGCAGTACTTC. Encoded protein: CSAVRGLPPYEQYF.

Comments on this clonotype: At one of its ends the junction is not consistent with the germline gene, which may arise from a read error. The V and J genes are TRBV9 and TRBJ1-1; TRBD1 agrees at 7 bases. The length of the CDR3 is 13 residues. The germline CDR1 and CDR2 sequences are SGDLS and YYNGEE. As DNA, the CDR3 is TGTGGCAGCAGCACGCGGGACAGCCATGAAGCTTTCTTT. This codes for CGSSTRDSHEAFF.

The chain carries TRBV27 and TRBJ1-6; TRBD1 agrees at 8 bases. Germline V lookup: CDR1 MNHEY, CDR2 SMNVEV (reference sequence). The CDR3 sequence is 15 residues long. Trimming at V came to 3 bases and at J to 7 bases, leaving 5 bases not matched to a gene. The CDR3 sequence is CASSLWTGWNSPLHF. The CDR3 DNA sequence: TGTGCCAGCAGTTTGTGGACAGGGTGGAATTCACCCCTCCACTTT.

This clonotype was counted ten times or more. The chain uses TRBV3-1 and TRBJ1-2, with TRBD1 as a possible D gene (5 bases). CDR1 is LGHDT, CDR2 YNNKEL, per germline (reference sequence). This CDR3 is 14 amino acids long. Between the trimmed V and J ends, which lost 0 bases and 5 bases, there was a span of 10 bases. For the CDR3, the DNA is TGTGCCAGCAGCCAAGAAACAGGCGGGTATGGCTACACCTTC. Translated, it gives CASSQETGGYGYTF. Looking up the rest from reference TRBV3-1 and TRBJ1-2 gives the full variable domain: DTAVSQTPKYLVTQMGNDKSIKCEQNLGHDTMYWYKQDSKKFLKIMFSYNNKELIINETVPNRFSPKSPDKAHLNLHINSLELGDSAVYFCASSQETGGYGYTFGSGTRLTVV.

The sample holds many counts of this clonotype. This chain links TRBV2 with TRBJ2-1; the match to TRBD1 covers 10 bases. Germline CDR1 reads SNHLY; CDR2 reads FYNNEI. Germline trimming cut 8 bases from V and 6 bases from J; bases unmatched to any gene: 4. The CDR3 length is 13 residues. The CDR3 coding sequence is TGTGCCAGCTCGGGACAGGGGATCAATGAGCAGTTCTTC. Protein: CASSGQGINEQFF.

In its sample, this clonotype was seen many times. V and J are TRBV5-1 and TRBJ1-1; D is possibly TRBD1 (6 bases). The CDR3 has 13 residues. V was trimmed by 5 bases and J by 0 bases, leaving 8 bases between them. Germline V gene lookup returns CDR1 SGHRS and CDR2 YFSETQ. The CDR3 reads CASRTGMNTEAFF. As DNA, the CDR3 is TGCGCCAGCAGAACAGGGATGAACACTGAAGCTTTCTTT.

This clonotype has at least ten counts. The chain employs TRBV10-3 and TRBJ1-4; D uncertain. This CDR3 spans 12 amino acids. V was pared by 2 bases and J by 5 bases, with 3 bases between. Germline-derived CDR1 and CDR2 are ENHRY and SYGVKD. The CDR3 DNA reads TGTGCCATCAGTGAGCTCAATGAAAAACTGTTTTTT. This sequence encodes CAISELNEKLFF.

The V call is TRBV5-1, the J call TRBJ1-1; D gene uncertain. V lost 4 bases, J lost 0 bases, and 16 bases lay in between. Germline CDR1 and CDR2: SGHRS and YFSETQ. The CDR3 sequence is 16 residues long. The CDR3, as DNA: TGCGCCAGCAGCCCATCCGAGCCGGCTCTGAACACTGAAGCTTTCTTT. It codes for CASSPSEPALNTEAFF. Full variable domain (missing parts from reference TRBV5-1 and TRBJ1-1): KAGVTQTPRYLIKTRGQQVTLSCSPISGHRSVSWYQQTPGQGLQFLFEYFSETQRNKGNFPGRFSGRQFSNSRSEMNVSTLELGDSALYLCASSPSEPALNTEAFFGQGTRLTVV.

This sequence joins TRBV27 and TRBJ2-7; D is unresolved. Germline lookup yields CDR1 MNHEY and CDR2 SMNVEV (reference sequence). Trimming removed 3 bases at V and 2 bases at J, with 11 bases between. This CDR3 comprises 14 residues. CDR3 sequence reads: CASSFGDGAYEQYF. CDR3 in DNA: TGTGCCAGCAGTTTTGGAGACGGAGCCTACGAGCAGTACTTC.

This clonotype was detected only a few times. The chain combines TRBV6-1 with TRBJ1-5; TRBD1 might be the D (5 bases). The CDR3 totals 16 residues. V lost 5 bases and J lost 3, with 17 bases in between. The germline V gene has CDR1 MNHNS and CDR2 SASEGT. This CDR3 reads CASSHRDPGFNQPQHF. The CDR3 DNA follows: TGTGCCAGCAGTCACCGGGACCCGGGTTTCAATCAGCCCCAGCATTTT.

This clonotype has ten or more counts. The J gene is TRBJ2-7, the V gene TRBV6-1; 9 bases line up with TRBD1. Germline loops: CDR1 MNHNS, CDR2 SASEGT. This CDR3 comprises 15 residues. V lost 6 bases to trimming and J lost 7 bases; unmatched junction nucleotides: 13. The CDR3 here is CASRTLDRGKGEQYF. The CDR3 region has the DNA TGTGCCAGCAGGACCTTGGACAGGGGAAAGGGGGAGCAGTACTTC.